A single sample is the source of the 15 T cell receptor beta chains below, sequenced in a study of CD8 T cells in ankylosing spondylitis. Study-level results: A motif in TCR beta, a set of roughly eight highly homologous variants, appeared characteristic of ankylosing spondylitis blood.

TCRdb ran MiXCR on the 5' RACE reads and lists one entry per CDR3 protein. The repertoire holds a few hundred thousand distinct CDR3 sequences, with 20% to 25% as singletons. Which antigens these TCRs recognize remains unknown. The sequenced sample was blood, either unsorted or a sorted T cell fraction (not recorded which). Every receptor here comes from a male donor with ankylosing spondylitis.

This clonotype has ten or more counts. The chain is built from TRBV5-1 and TRBJ2-2; the D is unclear. The CDR3 has 14 residues. The V end was cut by 1 base, the J end by 4 bases, with 8 bases between. CDR1 and CDR2 from the germline V gene are SGHRS and YFSETQ. CDR3 in amino acids: CASSLSGSTGELFF. DNA of the CDR3: TGCGCCAGCAGCTTGTCAGGAAGCACCGGGGAGCTGTTTTTT.

This clonotype was recorded at least ten times. The chain is built from TRBV27 and TRBJ2-2; D possibly matches TRBD1 or TRBD2 (5 bases each). The V gene lost 6 bases and the J gene lost 2 bases, with 10 bases spanning the gap. This CDR3 is built from 14 residues. Germline CDR1 reads MNHEY; CDR2 reads SMNVEV (reference sequence). The chain's CDR3 is CASRGTGNTGELFF. CDR3 coding DNA: TGTGCCAGCAGGGGGACGGGTAACACCGGGGAGCTGTTTTTT.

This clonotype was recorded at least ten times. This chain uses TRBV12-3 or TRBV12-4 with TRBJ2-3, with D possibly being TRBD1 (6 bases). V lost 4 bases to trimming and J lost 8 bases, with 19 bases between them. There are 15 residues in the CDR3. In DNA form, the CDR3 reads TGTGCCAGCAGTTCTCCGGGACAAGGTGTGAGTACGCAGTATTTT. As protein: CASSSPGQGVSTQYF.

The J gene is TRBJ2-3, the V gene TRBV27; the D is unclear. The CDR3 covers 17 residues. Germline lookup yields CDR1 MNHEY and CDR2 SMNVEV (reference sequence). Between the trimmed V and J ends, which lost 8 bases and 2 bases, there was a span of 23 bases. DNA of the CDR3: TGTGCCAGCCATACACTTCGCGGCTCCCCAGACACAGATACGCAGTATTTT. This sequence encodes CASHTLRGSPDTDTQYF.

The V and J genes are TRBV20-1 and TRBJ2-5; 8 positions agree with TRBD2. CDR3 length equals 17 residues. After removal of 1 base from V and 1 base from J, the junction contained 11 bases not matched to a gene. Germline CDR1 is DFQATT and CDR2 is SNEGSKA (reference sequence). This chain's CDR3 is CSARGPRGGPFQETQYF. In DNA form, the CDR3 reads TGCAGTGCTAGAGGACCCCGGGGGGGACCATTCCAAGAGACCCAGTACTTC.

The V and J genes are TRBV20-1 and TRBJ1-5; 7 bases match TRBD1. From germline, CDR1 is DFQATT and CDR2 SNEGSKA (reference sequence). This CDR3 region has 14 residues. The ends lost 6 bases at V and 0 bases at J; junction bases unmatched: 5. The CDR3: CSATTGNSNQPQHF. As DNA, the CDR3 is TGCAGTGCCACGACAGGGAATAGCAATCAGCCCCAGCATTTT.

The V gene is TRBV9, the J gene TRBJ1-1; D is unclear. The V gene lost 3 bases and the J gene lost 0 bases, with 12 bases spanning the gap. Germline CDR1 reads SGDLS; CDR2 reads YYNGEE. The CDR3 covers 15 residues. This chain's CDR3 is CASSAVTQMNTEAFF. CDR3 sequence (DNA): TGTGCCAGCAGCGCCGTGACACAGATGAACACTGAAGCTTTCTTT. Using reference TRBV9 and TRBJ1-1 for the parts outside the CDR3, the full variable domain is DSGVTQTPKHLITATGQRVTLRCSPRSGDLSVYWYQQSLDQGLQFLIQYYNGEERAKGNILERFSAQQFPDLHSELNLSSLELGDSALYFCASSAVTQMNTEAFFGQGTRLTVV.

J is TRBJ1-1 and V is TRBV7-6; 8 bases line up with TRBD1. This CDR3 comprises 14 residues. Losses at the gene ends were 0 bases for V and 9 bases for J; bases not matched to a gene: 6. Germline CDR1 is SGHVS and CDR2 is FNYEAQ. The chain's CDR3 is CASSLASRGRQAFF. CDR3 nucleotide sequence: TGTGCCAGCAGCTTAGCTAGCAGGGGGCGACAAGCTTTCTTT.

This clonotype has only a few counts. This rearrangement joins TRBV5-1 to TRBJ1-1; maybe TRBD1 (6 bases). The germline CDR1 and CDR2 sequences are SGHRS and YFSETQ. This CDR3 region has 14 residues. V was cut by 3 bases and J by 5 bases, with 14 bases left in between. CDR3 coding DNA: TGCGCCAGCAGCTCTAAGCAGGGGCGGACTGAAGCTTTCTTT. Its translation is CASSSKQGRTEAFF.

This clonotype occurred a few times. The chain links TRBV7-8 to TRBJ2-7; tentative D call: TRBD2 (6 bases). Germline V CDR1 and CDR2: SGHVS, FQNEAQ. The ends were cut back, 5 bases at V and 5 bases at J, with 16 bases in the middle. CDR3 length: 14 amino acids. CDR3 sequence: CASSPLSGVNEQYF. Written as DNA, the CDR3 is TGTGCCAGCAGCCCCCTATCGGGAGTGAACGAGCAGTACTTC.

The V call is TRBV18, the J call TRBJ1-1, with D tentatively TRBD1 (5 bases). V was trimmed by 5 bases and J by 0 bases, leaving 16 bases between them. The CDR3 runs 16 residues. Looked up from germline, CDR1 is KGHSH and CDR2 is LQKENI. CDR3 sequence reads: CASSLRQTNMNTEAFF. CDR3 in DNA: TGTGCCAGCTCATTAAGACAGACCAATATGAACACTGAAGCTTTCTTT.

This clonotype came up a few times. The chain has TRBV20-1 and TRBJ2-7; D uncertain. The germline gives CDR1 DFQATT, CDR2 SNEGSKA (reference sequence). CDR3 size: 12 residues. V lost 3 bases and J lost 0, with 6 bases in between. The DNA for the CDR3 is TGCAGTGCTAGCCCTGTCTCCTACGAGCAGTACTTC. Protein product: CSASPVSYEQYF.

The table lists this clonotype with a few counts. The chain recombines TRBV5-1 with TRBJ2-3; perhaps TRBD2 as D (5 bases). Germline CDR1 is SGHRS and CDR2 is YFSETQ. Trimming cost V 4 bases and J 2 bases, with 17 bases left between them. The CDR3 runs 16 residues. The CDR3 is CASSPGIDSDTDTQYF. CDR3 DNA sequence: TGCGCCAGCAGCCCGGGGATTGATAGCGACACAGATACGCAGTATTTT. Variable domain in full (rest from reference TRBV5-1 and TRBJ2-3): KAGVTQTPRYLIKTRGQQVTLSCSPISGHRSVSWYQQTPGQGLQFLFEYFSETQRNKGNFPGRFSGRQFSNSRSEMNVSTLELGDSALYLCASSPGIDSDTDTQYFGPGTRLTVL.

The V gene is TRBV4-3, the J gene TRBJ2-5; D is uncertain. This CDR3 is 15 amino acids long. V lost 0 bases to trimming and J lost 5 bases, with 13 bases between them. Germline CDR1 LGHNA, CDR2 YSLEER. The CDR3 DNA reads as TGCGCCAGCAGCCAAGATCACGCACACCGGGAGACCCAGTACTTC. Residues: CASSQDHAHRETQYF.

V and J are TRBV10-3 and TRBJ2-5; 7 bases agree with TRBD2. The germline V gene encodes CDR1 ENHRY and CDR2 SYGVKD. The CDR3 is 14 residues long. The V segment lost 8 bases and the J segment 5 bases; nucleotides outside the gene matches: 11. The CDR3 bases are TGTGCCATCGGAGAAGCGGGAATGACGGAGACCCAGTACTTC. It specifies CAIGEAGMTETQYF.